This T cell receptor (beta chain) originates from a study of blood T cell repertoires in COVID-19. Study at large: Whether acute or convalescent, the COVID-19 samples came from the United States, Italy and Spain. PBMCs, B-cell-depleted T cells, or T cells were the source of the cDNA or gDNA that made up the material.

Per the germline V gene, CDR1 is MGHRA and CDR2 is YSYEKL. J lost 7 bases, V lost 2 bases, and 11 bases had no gene match. There are 15 residues in the CDR3. Original analysis: Reference gene primer amplification gave estimated nucleated cell counts. TCRdb's copy holds only in-frame clones and misses some; the assay was immunoSEQ multiplex PCR. The DNA was the basis for D and trimming; V, J and clone size are from that table. The sample lists 210,000 or so clones; 92% were seen once. The sample consisted of peripheral blood. The chain combines TRBV4-1 with TRBJ2-7, with 7 bases that match TRBD2. The TCR comes from a man aged 25-45 years with acute or convalescent COVID-19. The CDR3 nucleotides read TGCGCCAGCAGCCAACGAGCGGGGAGGGGCGGTGAGCAGTACTTC. Translation: CASSQRAGRGGEQYF.